What follows are 22 T cell receptor beta chains derived from one specimen sequenced in a study of blood T cell repertoires in COVID-19. The protocol was immunoSEQ multiplex PCR, while the TCRdb copy is restricted to in-frame clones and leaves out a portion. The profile covers about 300,000 clones, with roughly 87% appearing a single time and approximately 5.4% taken by the ten largest. The material sequenced was PBMCs or T cells enriched from blood (not recorded which). These receptors all come from a woman aged 25 to 39 who had recovered from COVID-19.

The chain employs TRBV30 and TRBJ1-4; 8 bases map to TRBD1. CDR3 size: 15 residues. The V gene end was trimmed by 3 bases and the J gene end by 5 bases; junction bases not matched to a gene: 8. The V gene's germline CDR1 is GTSNPN and CDR2 SVGIG (reference sequence). CDR3 coding DNA: TGTGCCTGGAGGCCCAAGGACAGGGTAAATGAAAAACTGTTTTTT. Residues: CAWRPKDRVNEKLFF.

This clone was counted a few times. The chain links TRBV14 to TRBJ1-4; D is undetermined. CDR3 size: 17 residues. Germline V lookup: CDR1 SGHDN, CDR2 FVKESK. V lost 0 bases and J 0 bases, leaving 11 bases between the germline ends. CDR3 region: CASSQEVRGSTNEKLFF. The DNA for the CDR3 is TGTGCCAGCAGCCAAGAGGTCAGAGGATCAACTAATGAAAAACTGTTTTTT. Full variable domain (remainder filled in from reference TRBV14 and TRBJ1-4): EAGVTQFPSHSVIEKGQTVTLRCDPISGHDNLYWYRRVMGKEIKFLLHFVKESKQDESGMPNNRFLAERTGGTYSTLKVQPAELEDSGVYFCASSQEVRGSTNEKLFFGSGTQLSVL.

This CDR3 is CASSMLAGGRTDTQYF. For the CDR3, the DNA is TGTGCCAGTAGTATGCTAGCGGGGGGGCGCACAGATACGCAGTATTTT. The rearrangement uses TRBV19 and TRBJ2-3; 12 bases match TRBD2. The CDR3 runs 16 residues. V lost 3 bases, J lost 1 base, and 2 bases stayed unmatched. Per the germline V gene, CDR1 is LNHDA and CDR2 is SQIVND (reference sequence).

Points on this clone: Additional DNA sequences in this sample encode the identical CDR3. This chain uses TRBV10-1 with TRBJ2-7; the match to TRBD1 covers 7 bases. This CDR3 spans 17 amino acids. Germline V gene lookup returns CDR1 WNHNN and CDR2 SYGVQD (reference sequence). The trim removed 0 bases at V and 3 bases at J, leaving 11 bases unmatched. This CDR3 reads CASSESKGALPLYEQYF. The CDR3 DNA reads as TGCGCCAGCAGTGAGTCGAAGGGGGCCCTACCTCTCTACGAGCAGTACTTC.

The chain links TRBV13 to TRBJ2-7, with D tentatively TRBD2 (7 bases). The CDR3 loop spans 15 amino acids. Deletions cut 5 bases from V and 2 bases from J, with 16 bases between. CDR1 and CDR2 (germline): PRHDT, FYEKMQ (reference sequence). This CDR3 reads CASSPLGRGAYEQYF. CDR3 bases: TGTGCCAGCAGCCCACTTGGGAGGGGGGCCTACGAGCAGTACTTC.

The gene calls are TRBV13 and TRBJ1-1; possibly TRBD1 for D (6 bases). Germline V CDR1 and CDR2: PRHDT, FYEKMQ (reference sequence). The CDR3 is made up of 15 amino acids. Deletions cut 4 bases from V and 0 bases from J, with 12 bases between. The CDR3 coding sequence is TGTGCCAGCAGCTCTGCCAGGGGTTTGAACACTGAAGCTTTCTTT. Encoded protein: CASSSARGLNTEAFF.

The chain links TRBV9 to TRBJ2-3; D ambiguous. V gave up 3 bases and J gave up 3 bases, with 8 bases separating them. CDR1 is SGDLS, CDR2 YYNGEE, per germline. CDR3 length: 13 residues. The CDR3 protein is CASSGVGTDTQYF. For the CDR3, the DNA is TGTGCCAGCAGCGGGGTCGGGACAGATACGCAGTATTTT.

This sequence joins TRBV5-1 and TRBJ2-6; 7 bases match TRBD1. Germline trimming cut 8 bases from V and 1 base from J; bases unmatched to any gene: 6. The V gene's germline CDR1 is SGHRS and CDR2 YFSETQ. The CDR3 contains 15 residues. CDR3 loop: CASGYRGSGANVLTF. DNA for the CDR3: TGCGCCAGTGGGTACAGGGGATCTGGGGCCAACGTCCTGACTTTC.

V and J are TRBV9 and TRBJ2-6; 7 bases match TRBD2. Germline values: CDR1 SGDLS, CDR2 YYNGEE. The CDR3 extends over 15 amino acids. Losses at the gene ends were 5 bases for V and 0 bases for J; bases not matched to a gene: 2. The CDR3, as DNA: TGTGCCAGCAGGTGGGAGGGCTCTGGGGCCAACGTCCTGACTTTC. It translates to CASRWEGSGANVLTF.

The chain uses TRBV30 and TRBJ1-1, with D perhaps matching TRBD1 (5 bases). Trimming left V 4 bases short and J 4 bases short, with 10 bases between. The CDR3 is made up of 12 amino acids. CDR1 and CDR2 from the germline V gene are GTSNPN and SVGIG (reference sequence). CDR3 protein: CAWNRGTTEAFF. CDR3 nucleotide sequence: TGTGCCTGGAACCGGGGGACCACTGAAGCTTTCTTT. The variable domain in full, completed from reference TRBV30 and TRBJ1-1, reads SQTIHQWPATLVQPVGSPLSLECTVEGTSNPNLYWYRQAAGRGLQLLFYSVGIGQISSEVPQNLSASRPQDRQFILSSKKLLLSDSGFYLCAWNRGTTEAFFGQGTRLTVV.

The CDR3: CASSFGQPLDTQYF. The CDR3 DNA reads as TGTGCCAGCAGCTTTGGGCAGCCCTTAGATACGCAGTATTTT. This chain joins TRBV5-4 and TRBJ2-3, with D unresolved. This CDR3 comprises 14 residues. V gave up 2 bases and J gave up 5 bases, with 12 bases separating them. CDR1 and CDR2 from the germline V gene are SGHNT and YYREEE (reference sequence).

The chain has TRBV7-8 and TRBJ1-2; D possibly corresponds to TRBD1 (6 bases). V shed 5 bases and J shed 6 bases, with 13 bases lying between them. The CDR3 runs to 13 residues. The germline CDR1 and CDR2 sequences are SGHVS and FQNEAQ. The CDR3 spells CASSEGGLDGYTF. CDR3 nucleotides: TGTGCCAGCAGCGAGGGGGGGTTGGATGGCTACACCTTC. Filled out from reference TRBV7-8 and TRBJ1-2, the complete variable domain reads GAGVSQSPRYKVAKRGQDVALRCDPISGHVSLFWYQQALGQGPEFLTYFQNEAQLDKSGLPSDRFFAERPEGSVSTLKIQRTQQEDSAVYLCASSEGGLDGYTFGSGTRLTVV.

The chain recombines TRBV4-3 with TRBJ1-6; 7 bases are a match to TRBD1. This CDR3 is built from 14 residues. V shed 1 base and J 10 bases; nucleotides not matched to a gene: 4. Per germline, CDR1 LGHNA and CDR2 YSLEER. The CDR3 sequence: CASSQATGLSPLHF. DNA for the CDR3: TGCGCCAGCAGCCAAGCGACAGGGTTGTCACCCCTCCACTTT.

The V and J genes are TRBV5-1 and TRBJ2-3, with a possible D match to TRBD2 (6 bases). V lost 10 bases and J lost 2, with 20 bases in between. CDR1 SGHRS and CDR2 YFSETQ come from the germline V gene. The CDR3 runs 15 residues. The chain's CDR3 is CASSQDGGTTDTQYF. Here the CDR3 DNA reads TGCGCCTCCTCCCAGGACGGCGGGACCACAGATACGCAGTATTTT.

V usage is TRBV15 and J usage is TRBJ2-1; D not resolved. Per the germline V gene, CDR1 is LNHNV and CDR2 is YYDKDF (reference sequence). The CDR3 spans 11 residues. Trimming pared 5 bases from V and 10 bases from J, leaving 9 bases between. CDR3 nucleotide sequence: TGTGCCACCAGCTTTTTTGGCGAGCAGTTCTTC. It encodes CATSFFGEQFF.

The chain combines TRBV7-3 with TRBJ1-2; D may be TRBD1 (5 bases). This CDR3 region has 16 residues. V was trimmed by 5 bases and J by 4 bases, leaving 20 bases between them. The germline V gene has CDR1 SGHTA and CDR2 FQGTGA. The CDR3 DNA is TGTGCCAGCAGCCCGGGATCCGGGACGGGAGCCTATGGCTACACCTTC. Residues: CASSPGSGTGAYGYTF. The variable domain in full, with the rest retrieved from reference TRBV7-3 and TRBJ1-2, is GAGVSQTPSNKVTEKGKYVELRCDPISGHTALYWYRQSLGQGPEFLIYFQGTGAADDSGLPNDRFFAVRPEGSVSTLKIQRTERGDSAVYLCASSPGSGTGAYGYTFGSGTRLTVV.

The chain carries TRBV5-5 and TRBJ1-2; unclear D gene. Germline V gene lookup returns CDR1 SGHKS and CDR2 YYEKEE (reference sequence). The CDR3 runs to 14 residues. The V and J ends lost 4 bases and 2 bases respectively, with 12 bases between them. This chain's CDR3 is CASSAPLGNYGYTF. CDR3 DNA sequence: TGTGCCAGCAGCGCCCCATTGGGCAACTATGGCTACACCTTC. The complete variable domain, with remaining parts taken from reference TRBV5-5 and TRBJ1-2, reads DAGVTQSPTHLIKTRGQQVTLRCSPISGHKSVSWYQQVLGQGPQFIFQYYEKEERGRGNFPDRFSARQFPNYSSELNVNALLLGDSALYLCASSAPLGNYGYTFGSGTRLTVV.

J is TRBJ1-1 and V is TRBV2; possible D gene TRBD1, 5 bases. Germline V CDR1 and CDR2: SNHLY, FYNNEI. Between the trimmed V and J ends, which lost 3 bases and 3 bases, there was a span of 11 bases. There are 14 residues in the CDR3. The CDR3: CASSEARVDTEAFF. The CDR3 nucleotides are TGTGCCAGCAGTGAGGCCAGGGTAGACACTGAAGCTTTCTTT.

The V call is TRBV27, the J call TRBJ2-1; D ambiguous. Germline V gene lookup returns CDR1 MNHEY and CDR2 SMNVEV (reference sequence). Between the trimmed V and J ends, which lost 7 bases and 6 bases, there was a span of 16 bases. The CDR3 spans 14 residues. The CDR3 DNA is TGTGCCAGCAACCCGGGTACTCGGTCCAATGAGCAGTTCTTC. It encodes CASNPGTRSNEQFF.

The chain has TRBV9 and TRBJ2-5; D is unresolved. The J call may be in error: the DNA end matches TRBJ2-7 better. This CDR3 has 14 amino acids. CDR1 is SGDLS and CDR2 is YYNGEE in the germline V gene. CDR3 bases: TGTGCCAGCAGCGTAGTATCAAACTCCTACGAGCAGTACTTC. It yields the protein CASSVVSNSYEQYF.

The rearrangement uses TRBV27 and TRBJ1-1; D perhaps matches TRBD1 (5 bases). The V end was cut by 6 bases, the J end by 1 base, with 18 bases between. This CDR3 is built from 16 residues. The V gene's germline CDR1 is MNHEY and CDR2 SMNVEV (reference sequence). DNA of the CDR3: TGTGCCAGCAGCTCGCGCCCCAGGGCCCCGAACACTGAAGCTTTCTTT. It specifies CASSSRPRAPNTEAFF.

The chain recombines TRBV7-8 with TRBJ2-1, with D maybe TRBD2 (6 bases). Per germline, CDR1 SGHVS and CDR2 FQNEAQ. The CDR3 has 15 amino acids. Trimming removed 4 bases from V and 0 bases from J, with 10 bases in between. CDR3 DNA: TGTGCCAGCAGCTCAGACGGGGGCTCCTACAATGAGCAGTTCTTC. This translates into CASSSDGGSYNEQFF.